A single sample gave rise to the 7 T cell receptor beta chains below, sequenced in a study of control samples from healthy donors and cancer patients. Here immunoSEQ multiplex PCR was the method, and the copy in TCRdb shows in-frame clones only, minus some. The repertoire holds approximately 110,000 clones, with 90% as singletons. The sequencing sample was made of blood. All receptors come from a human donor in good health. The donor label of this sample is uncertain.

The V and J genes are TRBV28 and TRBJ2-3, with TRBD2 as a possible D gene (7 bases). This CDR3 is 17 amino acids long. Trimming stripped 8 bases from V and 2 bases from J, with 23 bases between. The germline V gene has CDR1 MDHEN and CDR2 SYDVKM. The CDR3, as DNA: TGTGCCAGCCAGTCCTGGGGGAGGGGGGGACCCACAGATACGCAGTATTTT. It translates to CASQSWGRGGPTDTQYF.

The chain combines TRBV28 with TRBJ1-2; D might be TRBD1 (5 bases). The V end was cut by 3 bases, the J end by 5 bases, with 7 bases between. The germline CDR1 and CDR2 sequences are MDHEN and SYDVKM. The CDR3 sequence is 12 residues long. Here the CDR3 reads CASSLGGYGYTF. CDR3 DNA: TGTGCCAGCAGTTTGGGGGGATATGGCTACACCTTC.

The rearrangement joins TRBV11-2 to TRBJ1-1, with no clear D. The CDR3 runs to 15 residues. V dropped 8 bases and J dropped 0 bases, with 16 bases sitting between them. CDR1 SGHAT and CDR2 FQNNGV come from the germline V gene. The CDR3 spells CASRQIGEMNTEAFF. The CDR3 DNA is TGTGCCAGCCGCCAGATAGGAGAAATGAACACTGAAGCTTTCTTT.

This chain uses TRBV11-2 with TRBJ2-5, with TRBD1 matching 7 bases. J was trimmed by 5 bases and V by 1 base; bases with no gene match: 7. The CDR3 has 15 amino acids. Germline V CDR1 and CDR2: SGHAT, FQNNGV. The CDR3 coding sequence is TGTGCCAGCAGCTTAGCCCAGGGGGTGGGGGAGACCCAGTACTTC. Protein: CASSLAQGVGETQYF.

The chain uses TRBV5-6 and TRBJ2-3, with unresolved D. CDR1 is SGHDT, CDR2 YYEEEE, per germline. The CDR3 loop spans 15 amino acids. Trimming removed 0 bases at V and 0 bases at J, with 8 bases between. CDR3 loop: CASSLAVFSTDTQYF. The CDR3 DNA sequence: TGTGCCAGCAGCTTGGCCGTTTTCAGCACAGATACGCAGTATTTT.

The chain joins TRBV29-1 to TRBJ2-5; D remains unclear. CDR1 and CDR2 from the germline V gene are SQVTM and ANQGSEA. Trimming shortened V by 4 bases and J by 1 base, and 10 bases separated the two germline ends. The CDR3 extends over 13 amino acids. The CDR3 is CSVVFLTQETQYF. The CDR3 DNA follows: TGCAGCGTTGTATTCCTTACCCAAGAGACCCAGTACTTC. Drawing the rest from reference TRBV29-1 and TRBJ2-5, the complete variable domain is SAVISQKPSRDICQRGTSLTIQCQVDSQVTMMFWYRQQPGQSLTLIATANQGSEATYESGFVIDKFPISRPNLTFSTLTVSNMSPEDSSIYLCSVVFLTQETQYFGPGTRLLVL.

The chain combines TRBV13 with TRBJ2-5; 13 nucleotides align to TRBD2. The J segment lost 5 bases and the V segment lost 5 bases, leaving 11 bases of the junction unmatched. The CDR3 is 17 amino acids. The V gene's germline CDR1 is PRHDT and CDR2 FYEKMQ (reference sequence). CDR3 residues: CASSLTSGGPRSETQYF. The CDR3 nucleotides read TGTGCCAGCAGCCTGACTAGCGGGGGGCCCAGGAGTGAGACCCAGTACTTC.